Listed here is a single T cell receptor beta chain. Its antigen is unknown. The data originate from a study of regulatory T cells in long-lasting Graves disease. TCR beta libraries were built with iRepertoire HTBI primers and Arm-PCR of CDR3 regions. TCRdb analysed the multiplex PCR reads with MiXCR anew, one entry per CDR3 protein. This sample has 300,000 to 350,000 distinct CDR3 sequences, with around 20% found just once. Stated time point: persistent/refractory GD, antithyroid drugs over 5 years with positive TRAb. RNA isolated from PBMCs was used to make the TCR library. A volume of 8.5 to 10 milliliters of peripheral blood was collected in EDTA tubes. Study findings and constraints: Persistent disease preferred TRBV28, TRBJ1-2 and TRBJ2-5.

V was trimmed by 1 base and J by 8 bases, leaving 10 bases between them. The CDR3 runs to 13 residues. Germline V gene sequence: CDR1 SGHAT, CDR2 FQNNGV. The origin of this receptor is a female donor with Graves disease. The sequenced sample was peripheral blood mononuclear cells (PBMCs), obtained when the disease was refractory, from a patient treated with antithyroid drugs. V is TRBV11-2 and J is TRBJ2-3, with D possibly called TRBD1 or TRBD2 (6 bases each). CDR3 bases: TGTGCCAGCAGCTTAGCGGAGGGGGTTACGCAGTATTTT. This sequence encodes CASSLAEGVTQYF.